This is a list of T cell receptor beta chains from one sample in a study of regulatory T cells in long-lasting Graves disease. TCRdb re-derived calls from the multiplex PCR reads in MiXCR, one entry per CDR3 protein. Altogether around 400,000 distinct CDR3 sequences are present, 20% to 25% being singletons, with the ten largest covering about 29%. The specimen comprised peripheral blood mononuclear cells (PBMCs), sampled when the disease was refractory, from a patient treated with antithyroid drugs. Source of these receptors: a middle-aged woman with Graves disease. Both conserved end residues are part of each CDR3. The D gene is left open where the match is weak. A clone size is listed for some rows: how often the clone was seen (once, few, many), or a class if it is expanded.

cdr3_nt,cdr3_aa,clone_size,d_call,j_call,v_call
TGTGCCAGCAGTCCGGGGGGGGCGGTCCCCCTGGAGACCCAGTACTTC,CASSPGGAVPLETQYF,many,TRBD2,TRBJ2-5,TRBV28
TGTGCCAGCAGCTTCCAACGGAAAACCTACGAGCAGTACTTC,CASSFQRKTYEQYF,many,NA,TRBJ2-7,TRBV5-5
TGTGCCAGCAGTTCCTCAGACAGGGAAGGAAATCAGCCCCAGCATTTT,CASSSSDREGNQPQHF,few,TRBD1,TRBJ1-5,TRBV7-9
TGTGCCAGCAGTTTATGGACCCCAGCGAGCAATCAGCCCCAGCATTTT,CASSLWTPASNQPQHF,many,NA,TRBJ1-5,TRBV28
TGTGCCAGCAGTTATGAGATTGAAAAACTGTTTTTT,CASSYEIEKLFF,many,NA,TRBJ1-4,TRBV28
TGTGCCAGCAGTGGCGTTACTGGCGGGCCCCAGCATTTT,CASSGVTGGPQHF,NA,NA,TRBJ1-5,TRBV6-4
TGTGCCAGCAGTGAGGGAGAAGCGGGCACAGATACGCAGTATTTT,CASSEGEAGTDTQYF,NA,NA,TRBJ2-3,TRBV6-1
TGCAGTGCTAGTGAACGGGGGACAGCCTTCAATCCGCCCCAGCATTTT,CSASERGTAFNPPQHF,NA,TRBD1,TRBJ1-5,TRBV20-1
TGTGCCAGCAGTTCTCTTGGGGGCGGAAACACCATATATTTT,CASSSLGGGNTIYF,NA,NA,TRBJ1-3,TRBV6-2/TRBV6-3
TGTGCCAGCAGTACGACGGCTTATGGCTACACCTTC,CASSTTAYGYTF,many,NA,TRBJ1-2,TRBV28
TGTGCCAGCAGCCCCGGCGGTTGGGGGGGGACTGAAGCTTTCTTT,CASSPGGWGGTEAFF,few,NA,TRBJ1-1,TRBV9
TGTGCCTGGAGTGCCACAGGGTACTATGGCTACACCTTC,CAWSATGYYGYTF,many,NA,TRBJ1-2,TRBV30
TGTGCCAGCAGTGTGGGGTTGGTCGAGCAGTACTTC,CASSVGLVEQYF,many,NA,TRBJ2-7,TRBV6-1
TGTGCCAGCAGTTTATCCGGGACAGCCAGCTCCTACGAGCAGTACTTC,CASSLSGTASSYEQYF,many,TRBD1,TRBJ2-7,TRBV28
TGCAGTGCTTCAGAGTTTGAAGCTTTCTTT,CSASEFEAFF,NA,NA,TRBJ1-1,TRBV20-1
TGTGCCAGCAGCTTGGGGACAGTCCAAGAGACCCAGTACTTC,CASSLGTVQETQYF,many,TRBD1,TRBJ2-5,TRBV7-9
TGTGCCAGCAGCCACCGGGTTCTGTACCAAGAGACCCAGTACTTC,CASSHRVLYQETQYF,NA,NA,TRBJ2-5,TRBV11-1
TGTGCCAGCAGCGAACTAATCCGGTGCTCCTATAATTCACCCCTCCACTTT,CASSELIRCSYNSPLHF,NA,NA,TRBJ1-6,TRBV7-2
TGCAGTGCTATTAGAACGACAGGATCAAGGCAGCCCCAGCATTTT,CSAIRTTGSRQPQHF,NA,NA,TRBJ1-5,TRBV20-1
TGTGCCAGCAGTCCACAGGGTTTTTTGTACACTGAAGCTTTCTTT,CASSPQGFLYTEAFF,NA,NA,TRBJ1-1,TRBV25-1
TGTGCCAGCAGCGTAGCAACGGGCTATTCGACCGGGGGGCTGTTTTTT,CASSVATGYSTGGLFF,few,NA,TRBJ2-2,TRBV9
TGTGCCAGCAGCACACCTAGGACGGGCTACACTGAAGCTTTCTTT,CASSTPRTGYTEAFF,NA,NA,TRBJ1-1,TRBV7-2
TGTGCCAGCAGTGACGGGACACTTAACACCGGGGAGCTGTTTTTT,CASSDGTLNTGELFF,many,NA,TRBJ2-2,TRBV28
TGTGCCGTTTGGGACTATGGCTACACCTTC,CAVWDYGYTF,many,NA,TRBJ1-2,TRBV6-1
TGCAGCGTCACCGAAAGTTACGGCTACACCTTC,CSVTESYGYTF,many,NA,TRBJ1-2,TRBV29-1
TGCAGTGCAAGACCGGGACAGGCGCGGGGTGAAGCTTTCTTT,CSARPGQARGEAFF,NA,TRBD1,TRBJ1-1,TRBV20-1
TGTGCCAGCAGTTTTCGGGGGGCGCAGTCCTACGAGCAGTACTTC,CASSFRGAQSYEQYF,many,NA,TRBJ2-7,TRBV28
TGCAGTGCTAAAGGGGGGCCGGGGGAGACCCAGTACTTC,CSAKGGPGETQYF,many,NA,TRBJ2-5,TRBV20-1
TGTGCCAGCAGCCCGGGACGGAGTTACGAGCAGTACTTC,CASSPGRSYEQYF,many,NA,TRBJ2-7,TRBV13
TGTGCCAGTAGTATAGATCAGGGCTTCCTGAACACTGAAGCTTTCTTT,CASSIDQGFLNTEAFF,NA,NA,TRBJ1-1,TRBV19
TGTGCCAGCAGCTTAGCGCTGGGCAGGGCCGAGCAGTACTTC,CASSLALGRAEQYF,NA,NA,TRBJ2-7,TRBV7-6
TGCAGTGCTAATGACGGCTACGAGCAGTACTTC,CSANDGYEQYF,many,NA,TRBJ2-7,TRBV20-1
TGTGCCAGCAGCCACTCTAGCGGGAGGACTGAGACCCAGTACTTC,CASSHSSGRTETQYF,few,TRBD2,TRBJ2-5,TRBV3-1
TGTGCCAGCCTCCAGGCACCGGGGACAGGGGATCCCTACGAGCAGTACTTC,CASLQAPGTGDPYEQYF,many,TRBD1,TRBJ2-7,TRBV28
TGTGCCACCCAGAGGACAGTCCTTTCCTACGAGCAGTACTTC,CATQRTVLSYEQYF,many,NA,TRBJ2-7,TRBV2
TGCAGTGCTAATGAACCCTTTAGGGCCTACGAGCAGTACTTC,CSANEPFRAYEQYF,few,NA,TRBJ2-7,TRBV20-1
TGCGCCAGCAGCTTGGAAGGATTTGCAAACACCATATATTTT,CASSLEGFANTIYF,NA,NA,TRBJ1-3,TRBV5-1
TGTGCCACCAGCAGAGATGAGAGCGGTGCCGGGGAGCTGTTTTTT,CATSRDESGAGELFF,many,NA,TRBJ2-2,TRBV15
TGTGCCAGCAGCTTCGCAGCAGGGGGCAGTTGGGAAAAACTGTTTTTT,CASSFAAGGSWEKLFF,few,TRBD1,TRBJ1-4,TRBV7-2
TGTGCCAGCAGCTTGGGGCTGTGGGGAAAACTGTTTTTT,CASSLGLWGKLFF,few,NA,TRBJ1-4,TRBV7-9
TGTGCCAGCAGTCTGACAGGGAAGTTCTCCGAGCAGTACTTC,CASSLTGKFSEQYF,many,TRBD1,TRBJ2-7,TRBV27
TGTGCCACCAGCATATACAGAAACACCGGGGAGCTGTTTTTT,CATSIYRNTGELFF,few,NA,TRBJ2-2,TRBV15
TGTGCCAGCAGTTCGCGACGGATCTACGAGCAGTACTTC,CASSSRRIYEQYF,few,NA,TRBJ2-7,TRBV27
TGCGCCAGCAGTCTAAAGACTGACAATGAGCAGTTCTTC,CASSLKTDNEQFF,few,NA,TRBJ2-1,TRBV5-1
TGCGCCAGCAGCGGGGGCCTCGCGGACACTGAAGCTTTCTTT,CASSGGLADTEAFF,few,NA,TRBJ1-1,TRBV5-1
TGTGCCAGCAGCTTAGATGACGTTGAGAGGGAGACCCAGTACTTC,CASSLDDVERETQYF,many,NA,TRBJ2-5,TRBV11-2
TGTGCCAGCAGCTTGGAGAGGCTGTATGGCTACACCTTC,CASSLERLYGYTF,many,NA,TRBJ1-2,TRBV5-5
TGTGCCACCAGTGATTTGCGGCAGGGACGCCACGAGCAGTACTTC,CATSDLRQGRHEQYF,many,NA,TRBJ2-7,TRBV24-1
TGTGCCAGCAGGACCGGAGGGCCCTACAATGAGCAGTTCTTC,CASRTGGPYNEQFF,few,NA,TRBJ2-1,TRBV28